The rows below give T cell receptor beta chains drawn from one sample of a study of blood T cells in healthy people across ages. A single record per CDR3 protein comes from TCRdb applying MiXCR to the 5' RACE reads. This repertoire shows around 1.5 million distinct CDR3 sequences, approximately 42% found once; its top ten account for roughly 7.7%. The sequencing input was blood. Source of these receptors: a woman aged 18-29 years in good health. The CDR3 runs from the conserved cysteine through the conserved F or W. A D gene is named only where the DNA matches it firmly. Clone size is given for some rows only: seen once, a few or many times, or a class if the clone is expanded.

d_gene	v_gene	j_gene	abundance	CDR3nt	CDR3aa
TRBD1	TRBV6-1	TRBJ1-6	few	TGTGCCAGCAACCTCAGTGGGACAGCAAATTCACCCCTCCACTTT	CASNLSGTANSPLHF
.	TRBV20-1	TRBJ2-2	.	TGCAGTGCTAACCGGGACCTTACCGGGGAGCTGTTTTTT	CSANRDLTGELFF
TRBD2	TRBV2	TRBJ2-1	.	TGTGCCAACCGGTTCAGCGGGAGTAATGAGCAGTTCTTC	CANRFSGSNEQFF
TRBD2	TRBV20-1	TRBJ2-1	many	TGCAGTGCTAGGGCTACTAGCGGGAATCTTTATGAGCAGTTCTTC	CSARATSGNLYEQFF
.	TRBV20-1	TRBJ2-1	few	TGCAGTGCCCCGGACGCCAGCTCCTACAATGAGCAGTTCTTC	CSAPDASSYNEQFF
.	TRBV27	TRBJ1-4	few	TGTGCCAGCAGTTCTCTCAATTCAGGGAGATGGAATGAAAAACTGTTTTTT	CASSSLNSGRWNEKLFF
.	TRBV29-1	TRBJ2-3	.	TGCAGCGTTGCCGGGGACACTAGCACAGATACGCAGTATTTT	CSVAGDTSTDTQYF
TRBD1	TRBV3-1	TRBJ2-7	.	TGTGCCAGCAGCCTCTGGACAGGTGGGGCGTACAATGAGCAGTACTTC	CASSLWTGGAYNEQYF
.	TRBV9	TRBJ2-3	.	TGTGCCAGCAGCGTACCCGACACAGATACGCAGTATTTT	CASSVPDTDTQYF
TRBD2	TRBV29-1	TRBJ2-5	.	TGCAGCGTTGAGGGACTAGCTCGTCAAGAGACCCAGTACTTC	CSVEGLARQETQYF
.	TRBV5-6	TRBJ2-5	many	TGTGCCAGCAGCTTGCGTCGGACAGTTGGGCAAGAGACCCAGTACTTC	CASSLRRTVGQETQYF
.	TRBV9	TRBJ2-1	once	TGTGCCAGCAGCAGGACTGGGGGTGGGTACAATGAGCAGTTCTTC	CASSRTGGGYNEQFF
.	TRBV7-2	TRBJ2-5	.	TGTGCCAGCAGCTTAGGTGGCCCTGGAGAGACCCAGTACTTC	CASSLGGPGETQYF
TRBD2	TRBV6-6	TRBJ2-1	.	TGTGCCAGCAGTTACGCCAGCGGGAACTCCTACAGTGAGCAGTTCTTC	CASSYASGNSYSEQFF
TRBD1	TRBV4-1	TRBJ2-7	.	TGCGCCAGCAGCCACAGGGGGCGAGGTTACGAGCAGTACTTC	CASSHRGRGYEQYF
.	TRBV20-1	TRBJ1-1	few	TGCAGTGCTACATACCACAGGTCTGAGGACACTGAAGCTTTCTTT	CSATYHRSEDTEAFF
.	TRBV14	TRBJ2-7	.	TGTGCCAGCAGCCAAGCGCTGGGTCAAAGGGGCTACGAGCAGTACTTC	CASSQALGQRGYEQYF
.	TRBV20-1	TRBJ2-1	few	TGCAGTGCGGACTGGACAGCTACCTACAATGAGCAGTTCTTC	CSADWTATYNEQFF
.	TRBV7-2	TRBJ2-7	few	TGTGCCAGCAGGCCACAGGGCTCGGGCTACGAGCAGTACTTC	CASRPQGSGYEQYF
.	TRBV6-5	TRBJ2-3	few	TGTGCCATCGGGCGGGGTTTCCTCACAGATACGCAGTATTTT	CAIGRGFLTDTQYF
TRBD1	TRBV6-1	TRBJ2-4	.	TGTGCCAGCAGTGAACTCGGACAGGGTAACATTCAGTACTTC	CASSELGQGNIQYF
.	TRBV28	TRBJ2-3	many	TGTGCCAGCGCAACAGATACGCAGTATTTT	CASATDTQYF
.	TRBV5-6	TRBJ2-1	.	TGTGCCAGCAGCTTCTGGTCGTTCGCCAGCTACAATGAGCAGTTCTTC	CASSFWSFASYNEQFF
.	TRBV6-6	TRBJ2-3	.	TGTGCCAGCAGTTACTCGGGGGTTGGGGCAGATACGCAGTATTTT	CASSYSGVGADTQYF
TRBD2	TRBV6-5	TRBJ2-5	many	TGTGCCAGCAGTCCCGGGACTAGCGGGAGAGAGACCCAGTACTTC	CASSPGTSGRETQYF
.	TRBV18	TRBJ2-7	many	TGTGCCAGCTCACCACAGTCTTACGAGCAGTACTTC	CASSPQSYEQYF
TRBD1	TRBV3-1	TRBJ2-7	.	TGTGCCAGCAGCCCCAACCCAGGACAGGGTTCCTACGAGCAGTACTTC	CASSPNPGQGSYEQYF
TRBD2	TRBV7-2	TRBJ2-1	.	TGTGCCAGCAGCTTAGATGTTAGCGGGAGTAGCAATGAGCAGTTCTTC	CASSLDVSGSSNEQFF
.	TRBV20-1	TRBJ1-5	few	TGCAGTGCTAGAGACTCAGGGGTGGGCAATCAGCCCCAGCATTTT	CSARDSGVGNQPQHF
TRBD1	TRBV27	TRBJ1-1	few	TGTGCCAGCAGTTCTTGGACAGGGGCGGTGAACACTGAAGCTTTCTTT	CASSSWTGAVNTEAFF
.	TRBV29-1	TRBJ2-1	many	TGCAGCGAGACAGTCTACAATGAGCAGTTCTTC	CSETVYNEQFF
.	TRBV21-1	TRBJ1-5	few	TGTGCCAGCGAGCCGCAGGTCAATCAGCCCCAGCATTTT	CASEPQVNQPQHF
.	TRBV7-2	TRBJ1-2	.	TGTGCCAGCAGCTTAGGCACGGGGACCTCTAACTATGGCTACACCTTC	CASSLGTGTSNYGYTF
TRBD2	TRBV11-2	TRBJ2-1	.	TGTGCCAGCAGCCACGGACTAGCGGGGAATAACAATGAGCAGTTCTTC	CASSHGLAGNNNEQFF
.	TRBV30	TRBJ2-7	.	TGTGCCTGGAGTTCCGGCCAGAGCTACGAGCAGTACTTC	CAWSSGQSYEQYF
TRBD2	TRBV30	TRBJ2-7	.	TGTGCCTGGACCTCCGGGACTAGCGGGAACGAGCAGTACTTC	CAWTSGTSGNEQYF
TRBD2	TRBV4-1	TRBJ2-1	many	TGCGCCAGCAGCCAAGTTTCGCTAGCGGGAGTGGGTGAGCAGTTCTTC	CASSQVSLAGVGEQFF
.	TRBV2	TRBJ2-6	.	TGTGCCAGCGGCAGGGGAAGCTCTGGGGCCAACGTCCTGACTTTC	CASGRGSSGANVLTF
.	TRBV20-1	TRBJ2-7	.	TGCAGTGCACCAGGGGAGGCCCCCCCCTACGAGCAGTACTTC	CSAPGEAPPYEQYF
.	TRBV7-2	TRBJ2-1	few	TGTGCCAGCAGCAAACAGGTCAATGAGCAGTTCTTC	CASSKQVNEQFF
TRBD1	TRBV19	TRBJ2-1	.	TGTGCCAGTTTTCCCGACAGGGGGACCTACAATGAGCAGTTCTTC	CASFPDRGTYNEQFF
TRBD1	TRBV20-1	TRBJ1-3	.	TGCAGTGCGGCGCGGGACAGGCACTCTGGAAACACCATATATTTT	CSAARDRHSGNTIYF
TRBD1	TRBV6-5	TRBJ1-1	.	TGTGCCAGCAGTTACTCGAAGGGACAGGGGACGACTCGGGCTAAGCCTGAAGCTTTCTTT	CASSYSKGQGTTRAKPEAFF
.	TRBV7-9	TRBJ2-5	few	TGTGCCAGCAGCTTAGGGTATGAGACCCAGTACTTC	CASSLGYETQYF
.	TRBV11-1	TRBJ2-7	.	TGTGCCAGCAGCTTGACAGACCAATCCTACGAGCAGTACTTC	CASSLTDQSYEQYF
.	TRBV11-1	TRBJ2-1	.	TGTGCCAGCAGCATCGGACGAGTCGAGGGGAATGAGCAGTTCTTC	CASSIGRVEGNEQFF
.	TRBV30	TRBJ2-5	.	TGTGCCTGGAGTGAAAGGGGGACCGGGCGGCAGTACTTC	CAWSERGTGRQYF
TRBD1	TRBV9	TRBJ1-6	few	TGTGCCAGCAGCTTCCGTGGACAGGGCAACAATTCACCCCTCCACTTT	CASSFRGQGNNSPLHF
.	TRBV21-1	TRBJ1-1	.	TGTGCCAGCAGCAAAGACGGGACAGGGGACACTGAAGCTTTCTTT	CASSKDGTGDTEAFF
TRBD2	TRBV20-1	TRBJ2-3	.	TGCAGTGCCCAACTCCGGGGGGGCACAGATACGCAGTATTTT	CSAQLRGGTDTQYF
.	TRBV7-9	TRBJ2-3	few	TGTGCCAGCAGTGGACCTAGTCGCACGGGGCAGTATTTT	CASSGPSRTGQYF